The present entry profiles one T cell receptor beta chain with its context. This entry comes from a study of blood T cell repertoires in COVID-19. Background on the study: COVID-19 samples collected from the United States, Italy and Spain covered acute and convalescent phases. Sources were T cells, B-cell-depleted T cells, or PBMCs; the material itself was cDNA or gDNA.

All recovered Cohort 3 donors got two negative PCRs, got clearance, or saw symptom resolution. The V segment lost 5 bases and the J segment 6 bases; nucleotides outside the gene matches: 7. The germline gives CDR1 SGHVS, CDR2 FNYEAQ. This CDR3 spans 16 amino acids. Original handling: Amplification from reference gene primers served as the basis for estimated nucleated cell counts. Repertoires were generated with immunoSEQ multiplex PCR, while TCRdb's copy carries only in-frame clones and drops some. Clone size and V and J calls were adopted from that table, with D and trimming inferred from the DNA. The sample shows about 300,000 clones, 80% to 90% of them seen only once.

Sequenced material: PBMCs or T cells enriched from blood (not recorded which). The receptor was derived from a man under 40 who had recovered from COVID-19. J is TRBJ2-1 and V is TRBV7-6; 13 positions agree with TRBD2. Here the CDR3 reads CASSPGLAGVPNEQFF. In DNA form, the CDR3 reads TGTGCCAGCAGCCCTGGACTAGCGGGAGTACCCAATGAGCAGTTCTTC. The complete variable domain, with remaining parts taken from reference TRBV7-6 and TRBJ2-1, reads GAGVSQSPRYKVTKRGQDVALRCDPISGHVSLYWYRQALGQGPEFLTYFNYEAQQDKSGLPNDRFSAERPEGSISTLTIQRTEQRDSAMYRCASSPGLAGVPNEQFFGPGTRLTVL.